Below are 21 T cell receptor beta chains sequenced from a single sample in a study of CD8+ T cells in alopecia areata. Extraction of RNA preceded its reverse transcription into cDNA, which served as the sequencing template. The method was immunoSEQ multiplex PCR; TCRdb's version includes in-frame clones alone and lacks a portion of them. The profile shows roughly 200,000 clones, approximately 38% of them singletons. Sample treatment: oral pan-JAK inhibitor, 5-10 mg twice daily. Material: CD4+ T cells sorted from blood, obtained around week 30, from a patient treated with tofacitinib. These receptors came from a human donor with alopecia areata.

This clone was seen a few times. The chain carries TRBV4-1 and TRBJ2-7, with 9 nucleotides matching TRBD2. The CDR3 runs to 15 residues. Germline V CDR1 and CDR2: MGHRA, YSYEKL. J gave up 2 bases and V 7 bases, and 9 bases lay outside the gene matches. Here the CDR3 reads CASTLLLAGTYEQYF. The CDR3 DNA follows: TGCGCCAGCACCTTGTTACTAGCGGGCACCTACGAGCAGTACTTC.

The table lists this clone with a few counts. The chain employs TRBV11-2 and TRBJ1-2, with D perhaps TRBD1 (5 bases). The ends were cut back, 4 bases at V and 8 bases at J, with 20 bases in the middle. The CDR3 has 15 amino acids. CDR1 and CDR2 (germline): SGHAT, FQNNGV. The CDR3 DNA is TGTGCCAGCAGCTCCCCTGCCGGGACCCCTAGGGGCTACACCTTC. Translated: CASSSPAGTPRGYTF.

The table lists this clone with many counts. For the CDR3, the DNA is TGTGCCAGCAGCTTAGGGCAGTTAAACTATGGCTACACCTTC. It encodes CASSLGQLNYGYTF. This chain uses TRBV7-3 with TRBJ1-2, with unresolved D. Germline V gene lookup returns CDR1 SGHTA and CDR2 FQGTGA. The CDR3 length is 14 residues. The germline V and J ends were trimmed by 2 bases and 2 bases, with 9 bases remaining between them.

The V gene is TRBV5-1, the J gene TRBJ1-4; D is unclear. The germline V gene has CDR1 SGHRS and CDR2 YFSETQ. Trimming stripped 4 bases from V and 7 bases from J, with 11 bases between. The CDR3 runs 13 residues. The CDR3: CASSRVTGEKLFF. In DNA, the CDR3 is TGCGCCAGCAGCCGGGTCACGGGTGAAAAACTGTTTTTT.

The chain combines TRBV9 with TRBJ1-5; the D is unclear. The CDR3 totals 12 residues. Germline V gives CDR1 SGDLS, CDR2 YYNGEE. V was cut by 3 bases and J by 4 bases, with 5 bases left in between. CDR3 amino acids: CASSDGNQPQHF. For the CDR3, the DNA is TGTGCCAGCAGCGATGGGAATCAGCCCCAGCATTTT. Based on the CDR3 plus reference TRBV9 and TRBJ1-5, the full variable domain is DSGVTQTPKHLITATGQRVTLRCSPRSGDLSVYWYQQSLDQGLQFLIQYYNGEERAKGNILERFSAQQFPDLHSELNLSSLELGDSALYFCASSDGNQPQHFGDGTRLSIL.

The rearrangement links TRBV11-2 to TRBJ2-7, with 10 bases matching TRBD2. Germline CDR1 and CDR2: SGHAT and FQNNGV. Trimming cost V 0 bases and J 4 bases; bases outside gene matches: 9. The CDR3 is 17 residues long. CDR3 residues: CASSLDPPGLARYEQYF. DNA for the CDR3: TGTGCCAGCAGCTTAGATCCGCCGGGACTAGCGCGTTACGAGCAGTACTTC.

This chain joins TRBV29-1 and TRBJ1-1; possibly TRBD1 for D (5 bases). The CDR3 is 13 amino acids. Germline CDR1 is SQVTM and CDR2 is ANQGSEA. Trimming pared 4 bases from V and 5 bases from J, leaving 14 bases between. Here the CDR3 reads CSVAGGVSTEAFF. In DNA form, the CDR3 reads TGCAGCGTTGCCGGGGGGGTCTCAACTGAAGCTTTCTTT.

Concerning this clone itself: In the same sample, other DNA sequences code for this CDR3. The chain links TRBV5-1 to TRBJ1-1; no clear D. CDR3 length: 13 amino acids. V lost 1 base and J lost 1, with 5 bases in between. The V gene's germline CDR1 is SGHRS and CDR2 YFSETQ. This CDR3 is CASSLSPNTEAFF. The CDR3 DNA reads TGCGCCAGCAGCTTGTCCCCGAACACTGAAGCTTTCTTT.

The V gene is TRBV6-1, the J gene TRBJ2-6; D call uncertain. Trimming took 11 bases from V and 4 from J, leaving 12 bases between them. Germline V gives CDR1 MNHNS, CDR2 SASEGT. This CDR3 is built from 13 residues. The CDR3 is CASCGSGANVLTF. CDR3 nucleotides: TGTGCCTCCTGCGGATCCGGGGCCAACGTCCTGACTTTC.

The chain couples TRBV29-1 to TRBJ1-4, with D possibly TRBD1 on 5 matching bases. Trimming left V 3 bases short and J 11 bases short, with 7 bases between. Germline V gives CDR1 SQVTM, CDR2 ANQGSEA. CDR3 length: 10 residues. The CDR3 sequence: CSVEEGKLFF. DNA for the CDR3: TGCAGCGTTGAGGAGGGGAAACTGTTTTTT.

The CDR3 nucleotides read TGCGCCAGCAGTGAGGGGGATTGGGGAGCCAAAAACATTCAGTACTTC. It is translated as CASSEGDWGAKNIQYF. The genes are TRBV10-2 and TRBJ2-4; D not resolved. The CDR3 contains 16 residues. Germline values: CDR1 WSHSY, CDR2 SAAADI. V dropped 2 bases and J dropped 0 bases, with 11 bases sitting between them.

V is TRBV29-1 and J is TRBJ2-1; D is perhaps TRBD1 (6 bases). The V end was cut by 8 bases, the J end by 8 bases, with 16 bases between. Germline CDR1 and CDR2: SQVTM and ANQGSEA. The CDR3 runs 12 residues. CDR3 sequence (DNA): TGCAGCCAGGGGTCTGGGAAGGATGAGCAGTTCTTC. Protein sequence: CSQGSGKDEQFF.

V usage is TRBV6-5 and J usage is TRBJ1-2; 11 nucleotides agree with TRBD1. The CDR3 is 13 amino acids. J lost 8 bases, V lost 4 bases, and 3 bases had no gene match. The germline V gene encodes CDR1 MNHEY and CDR2 SVGAGI. For the CDR3, the DNA is TGTGCCAGCAGTTCGGGACAGGGGGGCGGCTACACCTTC. It translates to CASSSGQGGGYTF.

The rearrangement links TRBV30 to TRBJ2-4; D might be TRBD1 or TRBD2, each matching 5 bases. CDR1 is GTSNPN and CDR2 is SVGIG in the germline V gene (reference sequence). This CDR3 is built from 16 residues. Trimming removed 0 bases at V and 1 base at J, with 13 bases between. Here the CDR3 reads CAWSVGDSVAKNIQYF. CDR3 DNA sequence: TGTGCCTGGAGTGTAGGGGATAGCGTCGCCAAAAACATTCAGTACTTC.

A few counts support this clone. The J gene is TRBJ2-1, the V gene TRBV18; 9 bases agree with TRBD2. Trimming took 2 bases from V and 0 from J; bases not matched to a gene: 14. This CDR3 contains 20 residues. Germline CDR1 reads KGHSH; CDR2 reads LQKENI. The CDR3 nucleotides read TGTGCCAGCTCACCATGGGGAAGGACTAGCGAAGGGAGCTCCTACAATGAGCAGTTCTTC. Protein: CASSPWGRTSEGSSYNEQFF.

This chain connects TRBV13 to TRBJ1-6; no definite D call. This CDR3 contains 15 residues. V shed 5 bases and J shed 9 bases, with 17 bases lying between them. Germline values: CDR1 PRHDT, CDR2 FYEKMQ (reference sequence). The CDR3 nucleotides read TGTGCCAGCAGCACGCGGCCTAATAGTGGTTCACCCCTCCACTTT. Translating gives CASSTRPNSGSPLHF.

This CDR3 reads CASSLGQGPYEQYF. The CDR3 bases are TGTGCCAGCAGCTTGGGACAGGGTCCCTACGAGCAGTACTTC. This chain joins TRBV5-6 and TRBJ2-7; 7 nucleotides line up with TRBD1. This CDR3 spans 14 amino acids. Looked up from germline, CDR1 is SGHDT and CDR2 is YYEEEE. With V trimmed by 0 bases and J by 2 bases, 2 bases remained unmatched. The variable domain in full, completed from reference TRBV5-6 and TRBJ2-7, reads DAGVTQSPTHLIKTRGQQVTLRCSPKSGHDTVSWYQQALGQGPQFIFQYYEEEERQRGNFPDRFSGHQFPNYSSELNVNALLLGDSALYLCASSLGQGPYEQYFGPGTRLTVT.

This clone was seen more than once but under ten times. CDR3 nucleotide sequence: TGTGCCTGGAGTCGGACAGGGCTTGTTGAAGCTTTCTTT. It is translated as CAWSRTGLVEAFF. The rearrangement uses TRBV30 and TRBJ1-1, with 8 bases aligning to TRBD1. The J segment lost 7 bases and the V segment lost 2 bases, leaving 6 bases of the junction unmatched. Germline loops: CDR1 GTSNPN, CDR2 SVGIG (reference sequence). This CDR3 comprises 13 residues.

There are a few counts of this clone. The rearrangement joins TRBV9 to TRBJ2-2; D gene uncertain. CDR1 is SGDLS, CDR2 YYNGEE, per germline. This CDR3 spans 14 amino acids. The V gene lost 3 bases and the J gene lost 5 bases, with 11 bases spanning the gap. CDR3 in DNA: TGTGCCAGCAGCGCTACGACCCTGACCGGGGAGCTGTTTTTT. This sequence encodes CASSATTLTGELFF.

V and J are TRBV10-3 and TRBJ2-1, with 9 bases matching TRBD1. Germline lookup yields CDR1 ENHRY and CDR2 SYGVKD. CDR3 length: 15 amino acids. V dropped 2 bases and J dropped 6; count of bases not matched to a gene: 5. Here the CDR3 reads CAISEPGTGINEQFF. The DNA for the CDR3 is TGTGCCATCAGTGAGCCCGGGACAGGGATCAATGAGCAGTTCTTC.

V is TRBV5-6 and J is TRBJ1-2; D is unclear. Germline V lookup: CDR1 SGHDT, CDR2 YYEEEE. This CDR3 is 14 amino acids long. The V end lost 2 bases, the J end lost 6 bases, and 14 bases lay between the germline ends. The CDR3 is CASSFGVAGDGYTF. The CDR3 DNA is TGTGCCAGCAGCTTTGGTGTTGCCGGGGATGGCTACACCTTC.